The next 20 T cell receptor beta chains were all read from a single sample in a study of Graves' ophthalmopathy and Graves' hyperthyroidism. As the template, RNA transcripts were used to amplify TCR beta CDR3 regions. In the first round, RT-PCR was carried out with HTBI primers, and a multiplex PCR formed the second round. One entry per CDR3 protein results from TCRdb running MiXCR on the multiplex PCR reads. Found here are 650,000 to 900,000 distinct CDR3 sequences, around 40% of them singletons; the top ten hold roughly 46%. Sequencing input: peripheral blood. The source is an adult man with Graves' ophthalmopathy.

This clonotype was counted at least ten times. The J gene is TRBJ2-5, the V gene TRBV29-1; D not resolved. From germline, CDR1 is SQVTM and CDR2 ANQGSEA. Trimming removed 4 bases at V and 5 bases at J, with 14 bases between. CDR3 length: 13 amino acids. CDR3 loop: CSVGPRLRETQYF. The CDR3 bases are TGCAGCGTTGGTCCTCGGCTGAGGGAGACCCAGTACTTC.

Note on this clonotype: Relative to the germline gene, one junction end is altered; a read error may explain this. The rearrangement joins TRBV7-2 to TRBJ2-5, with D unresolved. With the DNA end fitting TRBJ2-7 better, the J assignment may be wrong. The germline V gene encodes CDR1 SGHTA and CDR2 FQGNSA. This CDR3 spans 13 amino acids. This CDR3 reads CAGSLIGSYEQYF. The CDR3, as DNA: TGTGCCGGCAGCCTCATTGGGTCCTACGAGCAGTACTTC.

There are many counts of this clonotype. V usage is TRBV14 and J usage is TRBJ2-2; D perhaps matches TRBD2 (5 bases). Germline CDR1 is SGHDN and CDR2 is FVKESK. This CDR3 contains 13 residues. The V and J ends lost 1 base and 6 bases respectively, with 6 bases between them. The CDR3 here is CASSQARAGELFF. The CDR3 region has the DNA TGTGCCAGCAGCCAAGCGCGGGCCGGGGAGCTGTTTTTT. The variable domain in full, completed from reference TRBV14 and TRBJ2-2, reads EAGVTQFPSHSVIEKGQTVTLRCDPISGHDNLYWYRRVMGKEIKFLLHFVKESKQDESGMPNNRFLAERTGGTYSTLKVQPAELEDSGVYFCASSQARAGELFFGEGSRLTVL.

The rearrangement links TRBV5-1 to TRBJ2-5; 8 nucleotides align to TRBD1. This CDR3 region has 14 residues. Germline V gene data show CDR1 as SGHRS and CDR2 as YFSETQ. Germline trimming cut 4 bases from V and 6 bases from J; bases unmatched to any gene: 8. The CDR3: CASSGTRGPKTQYF. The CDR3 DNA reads TGCGCCAGCAGCGGAACCAGGGGGCCTAAGACCCAGTACTTC.

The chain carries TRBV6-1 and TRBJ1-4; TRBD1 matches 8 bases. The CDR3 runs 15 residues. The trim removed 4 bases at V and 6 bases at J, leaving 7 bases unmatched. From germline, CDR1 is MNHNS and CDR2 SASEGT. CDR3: CASSVETGADEKLFF. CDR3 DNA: TGTGCCAGCAGTGTAGAGACAGGGGCAGATGAAAAACTGTTTTTT.

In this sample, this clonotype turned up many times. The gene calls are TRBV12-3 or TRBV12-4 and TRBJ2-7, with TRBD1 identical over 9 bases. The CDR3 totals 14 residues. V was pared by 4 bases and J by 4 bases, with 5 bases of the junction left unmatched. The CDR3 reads CASSSQGAVYEQYF. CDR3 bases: TGTGCCAGCAGTTCACAGGGGGCGGTATACGAGCAGTACTTC.

CDR3 sequence: CSLANGANVLTF. The CDR3 coding sequence is TGCAGCTTAGCGAATGGGGCCAACGTCCTGACTTTC. This chain joins TRBV29-1 and TRBJ2-6, with D possibly being TRBD2 (5 bases). The germline gives CDR1 SQVTM, CDR2 ANQGSEA. V was clipped by 8 bases and J by 3 bases, with 8 bases between them. CDR3 length: 12 amino acids.

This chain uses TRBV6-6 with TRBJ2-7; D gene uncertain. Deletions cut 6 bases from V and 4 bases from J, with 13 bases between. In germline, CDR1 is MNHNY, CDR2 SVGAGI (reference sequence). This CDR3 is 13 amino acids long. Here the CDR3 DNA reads TGTGCCAGCAGCAACCGCGACGGGTACGAGCAGTACTTC. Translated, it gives CASSNRDGYEQYF.

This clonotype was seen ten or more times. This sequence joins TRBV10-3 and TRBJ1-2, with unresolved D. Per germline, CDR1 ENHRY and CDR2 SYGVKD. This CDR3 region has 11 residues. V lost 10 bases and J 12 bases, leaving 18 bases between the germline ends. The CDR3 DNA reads TGTGCCAGCAGCGGAGACGGGTTTGACACCTTC. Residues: CASSGDGFDTF.

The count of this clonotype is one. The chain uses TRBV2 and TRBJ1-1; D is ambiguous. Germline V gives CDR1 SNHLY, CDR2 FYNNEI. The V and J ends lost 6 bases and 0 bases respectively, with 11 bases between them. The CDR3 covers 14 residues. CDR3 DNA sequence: TGTGCCAGCAGCCCGAGGTACATGAACACTGAAGCTTTCTTT. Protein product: CASSPRYMNTEAFF.

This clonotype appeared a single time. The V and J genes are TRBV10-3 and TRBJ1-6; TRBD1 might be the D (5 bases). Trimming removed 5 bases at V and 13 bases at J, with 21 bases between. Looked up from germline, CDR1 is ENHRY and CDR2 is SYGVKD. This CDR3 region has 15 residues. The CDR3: CAISYGGRVEGPLHF. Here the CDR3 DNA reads TGTGCCATCAGTTACGGTGGCAGGGTAGAGGGCCCCCTCCACTTT.

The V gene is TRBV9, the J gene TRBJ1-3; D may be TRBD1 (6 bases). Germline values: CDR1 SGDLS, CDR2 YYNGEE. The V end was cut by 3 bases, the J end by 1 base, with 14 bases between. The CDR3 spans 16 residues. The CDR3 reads CASSGGGTFSGNTIYF. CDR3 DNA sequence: TGTGCCAGCAGCGGGGGAGGGACATTTTCTGGAAACACCATATATTTT.

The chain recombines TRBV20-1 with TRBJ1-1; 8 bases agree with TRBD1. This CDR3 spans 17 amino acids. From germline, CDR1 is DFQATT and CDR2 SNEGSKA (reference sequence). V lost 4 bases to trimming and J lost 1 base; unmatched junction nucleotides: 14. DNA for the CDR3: TGCAGTGCTATTCTACTCGACAGGGGTCTAGGGAACACTGAAGCTTTCTTT. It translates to CSAILLDRGLGNTEAFF.

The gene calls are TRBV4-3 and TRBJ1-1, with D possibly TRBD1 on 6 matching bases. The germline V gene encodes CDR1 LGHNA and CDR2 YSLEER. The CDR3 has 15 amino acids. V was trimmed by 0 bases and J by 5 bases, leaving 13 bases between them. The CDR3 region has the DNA TGCGCCAGCAGCCAAGAGGGGGCAGGGCCGACTGAAGCTTTCTTT. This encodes CASSQEGAGPTEAFF.

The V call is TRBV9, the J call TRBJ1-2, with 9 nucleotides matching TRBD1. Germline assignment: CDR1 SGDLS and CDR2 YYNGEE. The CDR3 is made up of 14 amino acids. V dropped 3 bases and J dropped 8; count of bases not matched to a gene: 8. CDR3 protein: CASSGDRESWGYTF. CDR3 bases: TGTGCCAGCAGCGGGGACAGGGAGAGTTGGGGCTACACCTTC.

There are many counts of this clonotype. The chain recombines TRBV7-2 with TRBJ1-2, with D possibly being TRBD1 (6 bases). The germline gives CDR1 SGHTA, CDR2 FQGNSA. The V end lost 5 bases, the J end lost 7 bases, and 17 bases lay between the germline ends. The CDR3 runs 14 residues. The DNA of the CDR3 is TGTGCCAGCAGCCCCAGAACACAGGGTTCTGGCTACACCTTC. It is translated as CASSPRTQGSGYTF.

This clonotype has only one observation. CDR3 in amino acids: CSAYLGQGTIGGYTF. The CDR3 region has the DNA TGCAGTGCTTACCTTGGGCAGGGGACAATAGGAGGCTACACCTTC. The V call is TRBV20-1, the J call TRBJ1-2, with a weak D call TRBD1 (6 bases). CDR3 length equals 15 residues. Per the germline V gene, CDR1 is DFQATT and CDR2 is SNEGSKA (reference sequence). Trimming took 5 bases from V and 8 from J, leaving 24 bases between them.

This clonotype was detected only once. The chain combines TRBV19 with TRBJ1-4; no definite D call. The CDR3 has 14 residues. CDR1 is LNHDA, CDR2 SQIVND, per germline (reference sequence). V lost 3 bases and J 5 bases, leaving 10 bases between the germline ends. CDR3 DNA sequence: TGTGCCAGTAGTATGGCGGATCGCAATGAAAAACTGTTTTTT. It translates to CASSMADRNEKLFF.

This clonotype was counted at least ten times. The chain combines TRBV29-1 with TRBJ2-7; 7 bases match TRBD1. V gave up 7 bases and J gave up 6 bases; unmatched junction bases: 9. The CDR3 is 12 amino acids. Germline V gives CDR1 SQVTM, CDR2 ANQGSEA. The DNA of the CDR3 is TGCAGCGCCGAAGGGGGCTCTGGCGAGCAGTACTTC. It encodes CSAEGGSGEQYF.

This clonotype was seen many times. CDR3 nucleotide sequence: TGTGCCAGCAGTACGGGACAGGGATCTAATTCACCCCTCCACTTT. The encoded protein is CASSTGQGSNSPLHF. The chain couples TRBV2 to TRBJ1-6, with 9 bases aligning to TRBD1. The V and J ends lost 5 bases and 6 bases, in that order; junction bases with no gene match: 5. CDR3 size: 15 residues. The germline V gene has CDR1 SNHLY and CDR2 FYNNEI.